Detailed here is one TCR beta chain. The antigen is unknown. This sample is part of a study of yellow fever vaccine responses in identical twins. The CDR3 contains 13 residues. CDR1 and CDR2 (germline): SQVTM, ANQGSEA. Trimming took 7 bases from V and 4 from J; bases not matched to a gene: 5. TCRdb used MiXCR to reprocess the RT-PCR reads, holding one entry per CDR3 protein. The table lists approximately 20,000 distinct CDR3 sequences, under 75% of them singletons. Overall study findings and caveats: Reportedly, twins' vaccine T cell responses looked partly convergent and partly personalized.

The input for sequencing was T cells from blood (PBMCs), unsorted or a sorted subset (not recorded which), taken before or after yellow fever vaccination (not recorded which). The chain has TRBV29-1 and TRBJ1-1; 11 bases are a match to TRBD1. The TCR sequence derives from a woman under 30 who received the yellow fever vaccine. CDR3 coding DNA: TGCAGCGCGGACAGGGGGCTGGGCACTGAAGCTTTCTTT. This codes for CSADRGLGTEAFF. Using reference TRBV29-1 and TRBJ1-1 for the parts outside the CDR3, the full variable domain is SAVISQKPSRDICQRGTSLTIQCQVDSQVTMMFWYRQQPGQSLTLIATANQGSEATYESGFVIDKFPISRPNLTFSTLTVSNMSPEDSSIYLCSADRGLGTEAFFGQGTRLTVV.